The source of this TCR beta chain is a study of Ad26.COV2.S vaccination and SARS-CoV-2 variants. Study-wide background: The donor participated in the COV1001 trial, in its Ad26.COV2.S arm. Whole-study results and caveats: Substantial post-vaccination breadth of spike-specific CD8+ and CD4+ T cell responses was reported.

Treatment noted: some 20 received Ad26.COV2.S at low or high dose, single or two shots; 5 received placebo; per-sample allocation not given. Collection of samples fell on day 63 after the first vaccine or placebo injection. Within Boston, the person who donated was an adult of 18-55 years. The vaccine antigen was prefusion-stabilized Wuhan SARS-CoV-2 spike. TCRdb's copy holds only in-frame clones and misses some; the assay was immunoSEQ multiplex PCR. The table has about 480,000 clones, around 88% seen once; the top ten hold around 13%. Concerning this clone: No antigen is known for it.

The clonotype was recovered from a person between 18 and 65 years old who received the Ad26.COV2.S COVID-19 vaccine or a placebo. Source: peripheral blood, taken in a trial of Ad26.COV2.S vaccine versus placebo.

The CDR3 loop is CATRPQQGSSPLHF. DNA of the CDR3: TGTGCCACCCGGCCGCAGCAGGGATCCTCACCCCTCCACTTT. The V gene is TRBV6-6, the J gene TRBJ1-6; perhaps TRBD1 as D (5 bases). Deletions cut 10 bases from V and 10 bases from J, with 20 bases between. The CDR3 runs 14 residues. The germline V gene encodes CDR1 MNHNY and CDR2 SVGAGI (reference sequence).